This T cell receptor beta chain derives from a study of chemoradiotherapy in HPV16-positive cancers. Study conclusions and caveats: Candidate HPV-specific clones and E7-related TCR motifs grew in tumor during treatment. HPV-responsive T-cell expansion during chemoradiotherapy was linked to improved recurrence-free survival in HPV16-positive patients.

With respect to this clone: As yet, its antigen is unknown.

Germline assignment: CDR1 MDHEN and CDR2 SYDVKM. There are 16 residues in the CDR3. Trimming cost V 6 bases and J 3 bases; bases outside gene matches: 11. Repertoires were sampled repeatedly during chemoradiotherapy. Sequenced by immunoSEQ multiplex PCR; TCRdb stores in-frame clones only, minus some. This sample has approximately 10,000 clones; about 85% occur once, and the top ten carry about 3.1%. The source material was tumor tissue, sampled from a patient who underwent chemoradiotherapy. The TCR sequence derives from a human donor with HPV-associated anogenital cancer. The V gene is TRBV28, the J gene TRBJ2-1; 7 bases line up with TRBD2. The CDR3 loop is CASRAGGGGSYNEQFF. The CDR3 coding sequence is TGTGCCAGCAGGGCCGGAGGTGGCGGGAGCTACAATGAGCAGTTCTTC.